A single sample is the source of the 27 T cell receptor beta chains below, sequenced in a study of blood T cell repertoires in COVID-19. Only in-frame clones appear in the TCRdb table, and some are missing; sequencing was by immunoSEQ multiplex PCR. This table holds around 200,000 clones, approximately 86% found once. The sequenced sample was peripheral blood. These receptors all stem from a man in his forties with active or convalescent COVID-19.

V and J are TRBV5-1 and TRBJ1-2, with D uncertain. V lost 2 bases to trimming and J lost 0 bases, with 5 bases between them. CDR1 SGHRS and CDR2 YFSETQ come from the germline V gene. The CDR3 has 13 residues. The chain's CDR3 is CASSLTANYGYTF. The CDR3, as DNA: TGCGCCAGCAGCTTAACAGCTAACTATGGCTACACCTTC.

The chain links TRBV11-3 to TRBJ2-7; D unresolved. This CDR3 has 14 amino acids. Germline CDR1 is SGHNT and CDR2 is YENEEA. Trimming stripped 0 bases from V and 3 bases from J, with 9 bases between. CDR3 nucleotides: TGTGCCAGCAGCTTAGAGGTCAGCGACTACGAGCAGTACTTC. Its protein product is CASSLEVSDYEQYF.

V is TRBV4-1 and J is TRBJ2-2, with 9 bases that match TRBD2. Germline lookup yields CDR1 MGHRA and CDR2 YSYEKL. This CDR3 region has 17 residues. V trimming: 1 base; J trimming: 5 bases; junction bases outside the gene matches: 8. DNA for the CDR3: TGCGCCAGCAGCCAAGCCGTAGCGGGGGTCGCTACCGGGGAGCTGTTTTTT. The encoded protein is CASSQAVAGVATGELFF.

The J gene is TRBJ2-7, the V gene TRBV6-6; possible D gene TRBD1, 5 bases. CDR3 length equals 14 residues. V was cut by 6 bases and J by 4 bases, with 16 bases left in between. Germline V gene sequence: CDR1 MNHNY, CDR2 SVGAGI (reference sequence). The DNA for the CDR3 is TGTGCCAGCAGCCTTTTCCAGGGTTCTTACGAGCAGTACTTC. Its translation is CASSLFQGSYEQYF.

V gene TRBV29-1 combines with J gene TRBJ2-7, with D perhaps TRBD2 (7 bases). V lost 5 bases and J 0 bases, leaving 17 bases between the germline ends. Germline V gene lookup returns CDR1 SQVTM and CDR2 ANQGSEA. The CDR3 is 15 amino acids. In DNA, the CDR3 is TGCAGCGTTATGGGGGGGCAGGGTCCCTCCTACGAGCAGTACTTC. Translation: CSVMGGQGPSYEQYF.

The gene calls are TRBV7-9 and TRBJ1-5; D unclear. CDR3 length equals 17 residues. Germline CDR1 and CDR2: SEHNR and FQNEAQ (reference sequence). Deletions cut 5 bases from V and 7 bases from J, with 24 bases between. This chain's CDR3 is CASSQPSDASLEQPQHF. CDR3 in DNA: TGTGCCAGCAGCCAACCCAGCGACGCCTCACTTGAACAGCCCCAGCATTTT.

This chain joins TRBV29-1 and TRBJ1-2; TRBD1 agrees at 7 bases. Trimming took 5 bases from V and 2 from J; bases not matched to a gene: 5. Germline V CDR1 and CDR2: SQVTM, ANQGSEA. The CDR3 is made up of 13 amino acids. This CDR3 reads CSVPTQGNYGYTF. The CDR3 DNA reads as TGCAGCGTTCCTACACAGGGGAACTATGGCTACACCTTC.

V usage is TRBV18 and J usage is TRBJ1-1; no reliable D call. The germline V and J ends were trimmed by 3 bases and 3 bases, with 11 bases remaining between them. CDR3 length equals 14 residues. Germline CDR1 is KGHSH and CDR2 is LQKENI. The CDR3 nucleotides are TGTGCCAGCTCACCGACCCGCGGAGACACTGAAGCTTTCTTT. Translating gives CASSPTRGDTEAFF.

The genes are TRBV6-5 and TRBJ2-7; possible D gene TRBD1, 5 bases. This CDR3 has 15 amino acids. Trimming pared 5 bases from V and 2 bases from J, leaving 16 bases between. Germline values: CDR1 MNHEY, CDR2 SVGAGI. Written as DNA, the CDR3 is TGTGCCAGCAGTCCCCGGGCAGGGCGCACCTACGAGCAGTACTTC. Translating it yields CASSPRAGRTYEQYF.

J is TRBJ1-1 and V is TRBV23-1; D unclear. TRBV23-1 is an ORF, and what it does is uncertain. This CDR3 region has 17 residues. The germline V and J ends were trimmed by 0 bases and 1 base, with 15 bases remaining between them. Written as DNA, the CDR3 is TGCGCCAGCAGTCAATCACCAACAACGAGACAGAACACTGAAGCTTTCTTT. The encoded protein is CASSQSPTTRQNTEAFF.

The rearrangement links TRBV4-2 to TRBJ2-3; D perhaps matches TRBD1 (5 bases). The CDR3 is 15 residues long. CDR1 and CDR2 from the germline V gene are LGHNA and YNFKEQ. Trimming removed 0 bases from V and 8 bases from J, with 15 bases in between. The CDR3 DNA follows: TGTGCCAGCAGCCAAGATTCTAAATCTCAGGGTACGCAGTATTTT. Translating gives CASSQDSKSQGTQYF.

The chain is built from TRBV4-1 and TRBJ2-3, with TRBD1 as a possible D gene (5 bases). CDR3 size: 14 residues. V lost 4 bases, J lost 5 bases, and 13 bases lay in between. The germline CDR1 and CDR2 sequences are MGHRA and YSYEKL. CDR3 amino acids: CASSPRSQGDTQYF. CDR3 DNA sequence: TGCGCCAGCAGCCCAAGATCCCAGGGAGATACGCAGTATTTT.

The rearrangement joins TRBV12-3 or TRBV12-4 to TRBJ1-1; the D is unclear. V was pared by 7 bases and J by 7 bases, with 16 bases between. This CDR3 contains 13 residues. The chain's CDR3 is CASTVAGFGEAFF. The CDR3 bases are TGTGCCAGCACCGTAGCGGGGTTTGGTGAAGCTTTCTTT.

DNA of the CDR3: TGTGCCAGCAGCCAGGGAGGGGAGTATGGCTACACCTTC. As protein: CASSQGGEYGYTF. The genes are TRBV4-2 and TRBJ1-2; tentatively, D is TRBD1 (5 bases). Trimming cost V 3 bases and J 5 bases, with 10 bases left between them. From germline, CDR1 is LGHNA and CDR2 YNFKEQ. The CDR3 covers 13 residues.

This chain connects TRBV24-1 to TRBJ2-1; D is perhaps TRBD2 (6 bases). Per the germline V gene, CDR1 is KGHDR and CDR2 is SFDVKD. Trimming cost V 7 bases and J 3 bases, with 18 bases left between them. The CDR3 spans 16 residues. The CDR3 region has the DNA TGTGCCACCAGCACGGCTAGGACTATCGACTACAATGAGCAGTTCTTC. This translates into CATSTARTIDYNEQFF.

The V call is TRBV7-9, the J call TRBJ2-7; TRBD1 aligns across 7 bases. V trimming: 6 bases; J trimming: 0 bases; junction bases outside the gene matches: 2. This CDR3 is 13 amino acids long. The germline V gene has CDR1 SEHNR and CDR2 FQNEAQ (reference sequence). The CDR3 spells CASSRDSSYEQYF. The CDR3 DNA reads as TGTGCCAGCAGTCGGGACAGCTCCTACGAGCAGTACTTC.

The chain combines TRBV9 with TRBJ2-3; D is unclear. V was pared by 2 bases and J by 6 bases, with 7 bases between. Germline V CDR1 and CDR2: SGDLS, YYNGEE. This CDR3 has 12 residues. DNA for the CDR3: TGTGCCAGCAGCGTCTCCCGGGATACGCAGTATTTT. It encodes CASSVSRDTQYF.

V usage is TRBV6-5 and J usage is TRBJ2-3; D perhaps matches TRBD2 (5 bases). The V and J ends lost 7 bases and 3 bases respectively, with 8 bases between them. Germline CDR1 reads MNHEY; CDR2 reads SVGAGI. The CDR3 has 12 residues. The chain's CDR3 is CASKEETDTQYF. CDR3 nucleotides: TGTGCCAGCAAGGAGGAGACAGATACGCAGTATTTT.

V and J are TRBV28 and TRBJ1-5, with unresolved D. The CDR3 is made up of 14 amino acids. V dropped 2 bases and J dropped 3 bases, with 8 bases sitting between them. The germline V gene has CDR1 MDHEN and CDR2 SYDVKM. DNA for the CDR3: TGTGCCAGCAGTTTAAACACCGCCAATCAGCCCCAGCATTTT. Translated: CASSLNTANQPQHF.

This clone was detected only a few times. The chain employs TRBV19 and TRBJ2-1, with TRBD1 identical over 10 bases. CDR1 is LNHDA, CDR2 SQIVND, per germline (reference sequence). The length of the CDR3 is 13 residues. Trimming removed 4 bases from V and 7 bases from J; junction bases left unmatched: 1. The CDR3 region has the DNA TGTGCCAGTAGTAGGACAGGGGGAAATGAGCAGTTCTTC. Protein product: CASSRTGGNEQFF.

This chain links TRBV5-1 with TRBJ1-2; 11 bases agree with TRBD1. V shed 4 bases and J 1 base; nucleotides not matched to a gene: 3. The CDR3 is 15 residues long. Germline values: CDR1 SGHRS, CDR2 YFSETQ. CDR3 coding DNA: TGCGCCAGCAGCGGGGGACAGGGGGATAACTATGGCTACACCTTC. It is translated as CASSGGQGDNYGYTF.

This sequence joins TRBV18 and TRBJ1-2, with a possible D match to TRBD1 (6 bases). This CDR3 is 14 amino acids long. Germline CDR1 is KGHSH and CDR2 is LQKENI. Trimming removed 0 bases at V and 3 bases at J, with 8 bases between. CDR3 residues: CASSPPNRDYGYTF. The CDR3 DNA reads TGTGCCAGCTCACCACCTAACAGGGACTATGGCTACACCTTC.

The chain is built from TRBV11-2 and TRBJ1-6; TRBD1 matches at 8 bases. CDR1 SGHAT and CDR2 FQNNGV come from the germline V gene. Trimming cost V 6 bases and J 6 bases; bases outside gene matches: 4. The CDR3 consists of 14 residues. CDR3 nucleotide sequence: TGTGCCAGCAGACTAACAGGGGGTAATTCACCCCTCCACTTT. Amino acids: CASRLTGGNSPLHF.

The table lists this clone with a few counts. The chain combines TRBV7-9 with TRBJ2-1, with TRBD1 as a possible D gene (7 bases). The CDR3 loop spans 16 amino acids. Per the germline V gene, CDR1 is SEHNR and CDR2 is FQNEAQ (reference sequence). V lost 3 bases and J 7 bases, leaving 19 bases between the germline ends. CDR3 sequence: CASSFWRDSSRNEQFF. CDR3 sequence (DNA): TGTGCCAGCAGCTTCTGGCGGGACAGTTCTCGGAATGAGCAGTTCTTC.

This clone was counted only a few times. V gene TRBV28 combines with J gene TRBJ1-5, with TRBD1 identical over 7 bases. The V gene's germline CDR1 is MDHEN and CDR2 SYDVKM. This CDR3 region has 16 residues. Germline trimming cut 5 bases from V and 2 bases from J; bases unmatched to any gene: 9. This CDR3 reads CASSRVRGQGNQPQHF. CDR3 nucleotide sequence: TGTGCCAGCAGTCGGGTCCGCGGACAGGGCAATCAGCCCCAGCATTTT.

J is TRBJ2-7 and V is TRBV11-2, with a weak D call TRBD1 (5 bases). Germline V lookup: CDR1 SGHAT, CDR2 FQNNGV. Trimming took 2 bases from V and 3 from J, leaving 11 bases between them. The CDR3 sequence is 14 residues long. As DNA, the CDR3 is TGTGCCAGCAGCTTATATACAGGAGACTACGAGCAGTACTTC. Residues: CASSLYTGDYEQYF.

The chain is built from TRBV3-1 (or the pseudogene TRBV3-2) and TRBJ1-2; no clear D. The V end lost 3 bases, the J end lost 4 bases, and 6 bases lay between the germline ends. Germline CDR1 LGHDT, CDR2 YNNKEL (reference sequence). The CDR3 covers 12 residues. CDR3 coding DNA: TGTGCCAGCAGCCAGGGCACCTATGGCTACACCTTC. It translates to CASSQGTYGYTF.